Listed here are 19 T cell receptor beta chains from one sample, sequenced in a study of blood T cell repertoires in COVID-19. Sequencing was performed with immunoSEQ multiplex PCR; in TCRdb, only in-frame clones are kept and a portion is missing. The table includes some 62,000 clones, just over 85% detected once. Sequenced material: peripheral blood. Receptors originate from a human donor in a cohort sampled during active COVID-19.

The CDR3 loop is CASSSPGRDTEAFF. The CDR3 bases are TGTGCCAGCAGCTCCCCAGGTCGCGACACTGAAGCTTTCTTT. The chain recombines TRBV7-9 with TRBJ1-1; D is unresolved. The V end lost 4 bases, the J end lost 3 bases, and 12 bases lay between the germline ends. The CDR3 sequence is 14 residues long. From germline, CDR1 is SEHNR and CDR2 FQNEAQ (reference sequence).

The rearrangement uses TRBV4-1 and TRBJ2-7; 7 positions agree with TRBD2. CDR3 length: 15 amino acids. CDR1 is MGHRA, CDR2 YSYEKL, per germline. The ends lost 5 bases at V and 2 bases at J; junction bases unmatched: 9. The CDR3 nucleotides are TGCGCCAGCAGCTCGGCCGGGACTAAAACCTACGAGCAGTACTTC. This translates into CASSSAGTKTYEQYF.

The chain is built from TRBV28 and TRBJ2-5; 10 nucleotides match TRBD1. The CDR3 loop spans 19 amino acids. V lost 6 bases to trimming and J lost 2 bases; unmatched junction nucleotides: 18. CDR1 and CDR2 (germline): MDHEN, SYDVKM. In nucleotides, the CDR3 is TGTGCCAGCAGGATAGGACAGGGGGTAATAGCGGGACGTCAAGAGACCCAGTACTTC. It yields the protein CASRIGQGVIAGRQETQYF.

V and J are TRBV5-1 and TRBJ2-1, with TRBD2 matching over 14 bases. Germline lookup yields CDR1 SGHRS and CDR2 YFSETQ. Germline trimming cut 4 bases from V and 1 base from J; bases unmatched to any gene: 13. The CDR3 runs to 20 residues. This CDR3 reads CASSLRSGTSGGGSYNEQFF. In nucleotides, the CDR3 is TGCGCCAGCAGCCTGCGTTCCGGGACTAGCGGGGGTGGTTCCTACAATGAGCAGTTCTTC.

V and J are TRBV15 and TRBJ1-2; 8 bases fit TRBD1. CDR1 and CDR2 from the germline V gene are LNHNV and YYDKDF (reference sequence). Germline trimming cut 0 bases from V and 6 bases from J; bases unmatched to any gene: 9. The CDR3 is 16 amino acids. The CDR3 loop is CATSRDYTQGAHGYTF. The CDR3 region has the DNA TGTGCCACCAGCAGAGACTACACCCAGGGGGCTCATGGCTACACCTTC.

For the CDR3, the DNA is TGTGCCAGCAGCTTGGGGGCCTCTGGAAACACCATATATTTT. It yields the protein CASSLGASGNTIYF. The rearrangement uses TRBV5-5 and TRBJ1-3; D remains ambiguous. CDR1 is SGHKS and CDR2 is YYEKEE in the germline V gene (reference sequence). This CDR3 is 14 amino acids long. V lost 0 bases, J lost 0 bases, and 4 bases lay in between.

The chain is built from TRBV6-5 and TRBJ1-2; weak D call: TRBD1 (5 bases). In germline, CDR1 is MNHEY, CDR2 SVGAGI. Deletions cut 6 bases from V and 6 bases from J, with 17 bases between. The length of the CDR3 is 14 residues. This chain's CDR3 is CASRWGGRSDGYTF. CDR3 in DNA: TGTGCCAGCAGGTGGGGGGGTCGGTCGGATGGCTACACCTTC.

This chain joins TRBV21-1 and TRBJ2-7; the DNA was not compared with TRBD2, the D call given in the table. TRBV21-1 is a documented pseudogene. This CDR3 has 19 amino acids. The CDR3 region has the DNA TGTGCCAGCAGCAAGAAAAGCTGGGAGCTGCTTATGCCTACCTACGAGCAGTACTTC. Translation: CASSKKSWELLMPTYEQYF.

The rearrangement uses TRBV7-9 and TRBJ2-1; D is possibly TRBD2 (6 bases). The CDR3 is 15 residues long. V was shortened by 4 bases and J by 8 bases, with 18 bases between the two germline ends. The germline V gene encodes CDR1 SEHNR and CDR2 FQNEAQ (reference sequence). CDR3 DNA: TGTGCCAGCAGCTCATTCGGTGGGGGGACTGATGAGCAGTTCTTC. This gives the protein CASSSFGGGTDEQFF.

V usage is TRBV10-3 and J usage is TRBJ2-7; 8 bases align to TRBD1. The V gene's germline CDR1 is ENHRY and CDR2 SYGVKD. The CDR3 extends over 16 amino acids. Losses at the gene ends were 4 bases for V and 3 bases for J; bases not matched to a gene: 11. In DNA form, the CDR3 reads TGTGCCATCAGTGGCCGCGGACAGGGTGGAGGCTACGAGCAGTACTTC. It yields the protein CAISGRGQGGGYEQYF.

In its sample, this clone was seen once. The chain carries TRBV12-3 or TRBV12-4 and TRBJ1-1, with 7 bases lining up with TRBD1. This CDR3 spans 12 amino acids. The trim removed 6 bases at V and 7 bases at J, leaving 5 bases unmatched. CDR3 sequence reads: CASSGTEGEAFF. Here the CDR3 DNA reads TGTGCCAGCAGCGGGACAGAGGGTGAAGCTTTCTTT.

V is TRBV27 and J is TRBJ1-6, with TRBD1 matching over 9 bases. Germline CDR1 is MNHEY and CDR2 is SMNVEV (reference sequence). V dropped 2 bases and J dropped 9; count of bases not matched to a gene: 8. The CDR3 contains 16 residues. CDR3 sequence reads: CASSLDLTGGGSPLHF. The DNA of the CDR3 is TGTGCCAGCAGTTTAGACCTGACAGGGGGAGGTTCACCCCTCCACTTT.

The J gene is TRBJ2-3, the V gene TRBV7-9; 10 positions agree with TRBD2. The CDR3 sequence is 17 residues long. The V segment lost 4 bases and the J segment 2 bases; nucleotides outside the gene matches: 9. Per the germline V gene, CDR1 is SEHNR and CDR2 is FQNEAQ (reference sequence). The CDR3 coding sequence is TGTGCCAGCAGCTCCCGGGATAGCGGGAGGATCACAGATACGCAGTATTTT. It encodes CASSSRDSGRITDTQYF.

The CDR3 bases are TGCAGCGCGGACAGGGGATCCGGGGAGCTGTTTTTT. Protein sequence: CSADRGSGELFF. The V and J genes are TRBV29-1 and TRBJ2-2; 9 positions agree with TRBD1. The trim removed 7 bases at V and 6 bases at J, leaving 3 bases unmatched. The CDR3 has 12 residues. Germline lookup yields CDR1 SQVTM and CDR2 ANQGSEA.

The CDR3 bases are TGTGCCAGCAGCCTAACCGGGACAGGGGGAAGTACTGGAAACACCATATATTTT. Encoded protein: CASSLTGTGGSTGNTIYF. V and J are TRBV7-9 and TRBJ1-3, with 11 bases aligning to TRBD1. Looked up from germline, CDR1 is SEHNR and CDR2 is FQNEAQ (reference sequence). The V segment lost 5 bases and the J segment 2 bases; nucleotides outside the gene matches: 11. This CDR3 spans 18 amino acids.

Here the CDR3 DNA reads TGTGCCAGTAGATTAGCGGGGACCTCCTACAATGAGCAGTTCTTC. Its protein product is CASRLAGTSYNEQFF. The rearrangement joins TRBV19 to TRBJ2-1; 8 nucleotides agree with TRBD2. V shed 6 bases and J 0 bases; nucleotides not matched to a gene: 4. Germline V gives CDR1 LNHDA, CDR2 SQIVND (reference sequence). This CDR3 region has 15 residues.

The rearrangement links TRBV7-8 to TRBJ1-5; D might be TRBD1 (6 bases). Germline CDR1 reads SGHVS; CDR2 reads FQNEAQ. Trimming shortened V by 5 bases and J by 9 bases, and 17 bases separated the two germline ends. This CDR3 is 14 amino acids long. The CDR3 spells CASSATGGIRPQHF. The CDR3 DNA is TGTGCCAGCAGCGCGACAGGCGGAATTCGGCCCCAGCATTTT.

CDR3 sequence reads: CASSYPERGANYEQYF. CDR3 sequence (DNA): TGTGCCAGCAGTTACCCGGAACGAGGTGCGAACTACGAGCAGTACTTC. This chain links TRBV6-2 or TRBV6-3 with TRBJ2-7, with D unresolved. The germline gives CDR1 MNHEY, CDR2 SVGEGT. The V and J ends lost 2 bases and 3 bases respectively, with 17 bases between them. This CDR3 has 16 amino acids.

The chain has TRBV28 and TRBJ2-2, with 13 nucleotides matching TRBD2. The CDR3 is made up of 15 amino acids. Germline V gene data show CDR1 as MDHEN and CDR2 as SYDVKM. Losses at the gene ends were 8 bases for V and 8 bases for J; bases not matched to a gene: 8. CDR3 coding DNA: TGTGCCAGCCTACTAGCGGGAGGGCTCGGGGGGGAGCTGTTTTTT. This encodes CASLLAGGLGGELFF.